These 8 T cell receptor beta chains were sequenced from one sample in a study of cytomegalovirus exposure and HLA in healthy donors. 13 Jbeta primers and 60 Vbeta primers were used for the PCR. TCRdb's copy holds only in-frame clones and misses some; the assay was immunoSEQ multiplex PCR. The sample has about 60,000 clones, roughly 78% seen once. Material for sequencing was PBMCs. All receptors derive from a woman aged 25 to 39 in good health and CMV-seronegative.

V usage is TRBV6-5 and J usage is TRBJ2-7; D is ambiguous. The CDR3 is 14 amino acids. From germline, CDR1 is MNHEY and CDR2 SVGAGI. Trimming removed 4 bases at V and 0 bases at J, with 10 bases between. For the CDR3, the DNA is TGTGCCAGCAGTTCCAAGTCCTACTCCTACGAGCAGTACTTC. This sequence encodes CASSSKSYSYEQYF.

CDR3 region: CASSEGQGDEKLFF. DNA for the CDR3: TGTGCCAGCAGTGAAGGCCAGGGGGATGAAAAACTGTTTTTT. The V gene is TRBV25-1, the J gene TRBJ1-4, with 7 bases that match TRBD1. CDR1 MGHDK and CDR2 SYGVNS come from the germline V gene. Unmatched junction bases numbered 3, after V lost 2 bases and J lost 6 bases. The CDR3 runs to 14 residues.

The V gene is TRBV6-1, the J gene TRBJ1-1, with 9 nucleotides matching TRBD1. This CDR3 is built from 15 residues. Germline loops: CDR1 MNHNS, CDR2 SASEGT. The V and J ends lost 5 bases and 2 bases, in that order; junction bases with no gene match: 6. This chain's CDR3 is CASSITGGPNTEAFF. CDR3 in DNA: TGTGCCAGCAGTATAACAGGGGGCCCCAACACTGAAGCTTTCTTT.

The rearrangement uses TRBV29-1 and TRBJ1-1; the D gene is possibly TRBD1 (6 bases). CDR1 and CDR2 from the germline V gene are SQVTM and ANQGSEA. V gave up 7 bases and J gave up 8 bases, with 20 bases separating them. This CDR3 is 13 amino acids long. The CDR3: CSATSEGEGEAFF. DNA of the CDR3: TGCAGCGCGACATCGGAGGGGGAGGGAGAAGCTTTCTTT.

This rearrangement joins TRBV30 to TRBJ1-2, with D possibly being TRBD1 (6 bases). CDR3 length: 14 residues. Trimming cost V 3 bases and J 4 bases, with 15 bases left between them. Germline values: CDR1 GTSNPN, CDR2 SVGIG (reference sequence). DNA for the CDR3: TGTGCCTGGAGGGGGACACTCTCCGGCTATGGCTACACCTTC. It codes for CAWRGTLSGYGYTF.

The genes are TRBV18 and TRBJ2-7; 8 bases agree with TRBD1. The CDR3 loop spans 15 amino acids. Looked up from germline, CDR1 is KGHSH and CDR2 is LQKENI. With 3 bases clipped from V and 4 bases from J, the junction kept 8 bases outside the gene matches. CDR3 in amino acids: CASSPPGGPWYEQYF. In DNA form, the CDR3 reads TGTGCCAGCTCACCTCCAGGGGGCCCGTGGTACGAGCAGTACTTC.

CDR3 nucleotide sequence: TGTGCCAGCAGTCCCATCGGGACAGGTTGGACTGAAGCTTTCTTT. Translated, it gives CASSPIGTGWTEAFF. J is TRBJ1-1 and V is TRBV6-6; 8 bases fit TRBD1. J lost 5 bases, V lost 5 bases, and 10 bases had no gene match. The CDR3 is 15 amino acids. Germline CDR1 reads MNHNY; CDR2 reads SVGAGI (reference sequence).

V is TRBV18 and J is TRBJ1-1; 7 positions match TRBD1. Trimming took 6 bases from V and 4 from J; bases not matched to a gene: 5. CDR3 size: 13 residues. The V gene's germline CDR1 is KGHSH and CDR2 LQKENI. The DNA of the CDR3 is TGTGCCAGCTCGCTGGACAGGTTCACTGAAGCTTTCTTT. The encoded protein is CASSLDRFTEAFF.